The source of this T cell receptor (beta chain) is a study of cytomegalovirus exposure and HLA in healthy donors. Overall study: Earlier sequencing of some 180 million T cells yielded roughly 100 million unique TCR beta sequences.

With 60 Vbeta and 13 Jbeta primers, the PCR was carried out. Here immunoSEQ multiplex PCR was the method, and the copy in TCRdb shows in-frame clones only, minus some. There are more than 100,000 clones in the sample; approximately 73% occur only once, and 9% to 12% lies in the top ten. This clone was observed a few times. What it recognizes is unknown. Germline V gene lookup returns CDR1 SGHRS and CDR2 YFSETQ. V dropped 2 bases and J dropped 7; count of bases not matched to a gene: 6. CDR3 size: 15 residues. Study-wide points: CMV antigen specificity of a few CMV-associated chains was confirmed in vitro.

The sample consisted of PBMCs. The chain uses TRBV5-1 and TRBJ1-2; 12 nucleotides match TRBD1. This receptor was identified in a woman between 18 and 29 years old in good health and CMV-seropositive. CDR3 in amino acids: CASSFRDRGPSGYTF. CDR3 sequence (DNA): TGCGCCAGCAGCTTCCGGGACAGGGGGCCCAGTGGCTACACCTTC.